The rows below give T cell receptor beta chains drawn from one sample of a study of shared clonotypes between healthy human individuals. This table comes from immunoSEQ multiplex PCR, and its TCRdb copy is limited to in-frame clones, with some not included. Here the sample spans roughly 1,600,000 clones, 98% being singletons. Sequencing used naive CD4+ T cells sorted from blood. These receptors originate from a man aged 30-40 years in good health. Each CDR3 is given with its conserved first and last residue. D genes are given only for firm matches. Some rows have no size entry. The others give once, few or many, or a class for an expanded clone.

>once|TRBV4-1|TRBJ1-1|-
CASSQGWRRFEAFF
TGCGCCAGCAGCCAAGGTTGGCGGCGCTTTGAAGCTTTCTTT
>-|TRBV14|TRBJ2-1|-
CASSQAKNEQFF
TGTGCCAGCAGCCAAGCTAAGAATGAGCAGTTCTTC
>-|TRBV29-1|TRBJ2-2|-
CSAIQDRNTGELFF
TGCAGCGCCATACAAGACAGAAACACCGGGGAGCTGTTTTTT
>-|TRBV5-1|TRBJ2-5|-
CASSLDSRVTQETQYF
TGCGCCAGCAGCTTGGATTCTAGGGTAACCCAAGAGACCCAGTACTTC
>-|TRBV9|TRBJ2-1|TRBD2
CASSSGLGLRNEQFF
TGTGCCAGCAGCTCGGGACTAGGCCTTCGGAATGAGCAGTTCTTC
>-|TRBV13|TRBJ2-7|TRBD1
CASSPRPGTGAKQYF
TGTGCCAGCAGCCCCCGACCCGGGACAGGGGCCAAGCAGTACTTC
>-|TRBV6-5|TRBJ2-5|-
CASSYSSGGFAETQYF
TGTGCCAGCAGTTACTCGTCCGGGGGATTTGCGGAGACCCAGTACTTC
>-|TRBV28|TRBJ2-7|-
CASTHTVRYEQYF
TGTGCCAGCACCCACACCGTTCGCTACGAGCAGTACTTC
>-|TRBV18|TRBJ1-5|-
CASPKPGRSLPQHF
TGTGCCAGCCCGAAACCGGGACGGAGTTTGCCCCAGCATTTT
>once|TRBV7-2|TRBJ1-5|-
CASSFTGSVGNQPQHF
TGTGCCAGCAGCTTTACAGGGAGTGTAGGAAATCAGCCCCAGCATTTT
>-|TRBV9|TRBJ2-7|-
CASSVATGETYEQYF
TGTGCCAGCAGCGTAGCCACAGGCGAGACCTACGAGCAGTACTTC
>-|TRBV6-5|TRBJ1-4|-
CASRPNRDREKLFF
TGTGCCAGCAGACCCAACCGGGACCGAGAAAAACTGTTTTTT
>-|TRBV12-5|TRBJ2-1|-
CASGTDSGYNEQFF
TGTGCTAGTGGAACTGACAGCGGATACAATGAGCAGTTCTTC
>-|TRBV5-1|TRBJ1-5|-
CASSLGSGGINQPQHF
TGCGCCAGCAGCCTGGGTTCCGGAGGGATTAATCAGCCCCAGCATTTT
>-|TRBV5-1|TRBJ2-7|-
CASSFPGYEQYF
TGCGCCAGCAGTTTCCCGGGGTACGAGCAGTACTTC
>-|TRBV9|TRBJ2-1|-
CASSATGLNEQFF
TGTGCCAGCAGCGCGACAGGCCTCAATGAGCAGTTCTTC
>-|TRBV5-1|TRBJ2-5|-
CASSILGVQETQYF
TGCGCCAGCAGTATCCTCGGGGTACAAGAGACCCAGTACTTC
>-|TRBV18|TRBJ2-7|-
CASSHRYEQYF
TGTGCCAGCTCACACCGCTACGAGCAGTACTTC
>-|TRBV5-5|TRBJ1-2|-
CASSLDSKANYGYTF
TGTGCCAGCAGCTTGGACAGTAAAGCTAACTATGGCTACACCTTC
>-|TRBV5-5|TRBJ1-5|-
CASSSYRVSQPQHF
TGTGCCAGCAGCTCTTACAGGGTGAGTCAGCCCCAGCATTTT
>-|TRBV18|TRBJ2-1|TRBD2
CASSPLAGGYNEQFF
TGTGCCAGCTCACCGCTAGCGGGAGGCTACAATGAGCAGTTCTTC
>-|TRBV2|TRBJ2-7|-
CASTPRQASYEQYF
TGTGCCAGCACCCCCCGCCAGGCCTCCTACGAGCAGTACTTC
>-|TRBV19|TRBJ1-1|-
CASKPWETGGTEAFF
TGTGCCAGTAAACCCTGGGAAACGGGCGGCACTGAAGCTTTCTTT
>-|TRBV28|TRBJ1-3|-
CASSFRVLGNTIYF
TGTGCCAGCAGTTTCAGGGTGCTTGGAAACACCATATATTTT
>-|TRBV5-1|TRBJ1-4|-
CASSLGGLGEKLFF
TGCGCCAGCAGCTTGGGCGGACTGGGAGAAAAACTGTTTTTT
>-|TRBV2|TRBJ1-2|-
CASSESHLYGYTF
TGTGCCAGCAGTGAATCCCACCTCTATGGCTACACCTTC
>-|TRBV7-3|TRBJ2-5|-
CASSLAPTTQYF
TGTGCCAGCAGCTTAGCGCCCACCACCCAGTACTTC
>-|TRBV5-6|TRBJ2-7|TRBD1
CASSFLGTADEQYF
TGTGCCAGCAGCTTTCTGGGGACAGCAGACGAGCAGTACTTC
>-|TRBV27|TRBJ2-2|TRBD1
CASSPGRDRGDTGELFF
TGTGCCAGCAGCCCTGGACGGGACAGGGGGGACACCGGGGAGCTGTTTTTT
>-|TRBV7-2|TRBJ1-2|TRBD1
CASSLVRGQGIGGYTF
TGTGCCAGCAGCTTAGTAAGGGGACAGGGCATAGGTGGCTACACCTTC
>-|TRBV7-2|TRBJ2-7|-
CASSRMDLRGSEEQYF
TGTGCCAGCAGCCGAATGGACCTCAGGGGATCCGAGGAGCAGTACTTC
>-|TRBV28|TRBJ1-1|-
CASSLDRRGFF
TGTGCCAGCAGTCTTGACAGACGAGGGTTCTTT
>-|TRBV7-3|TRBJ2-3|-
CASSFGGVRADTQYF
TGTGCCAGCAGCTTTGGCGGGGTGAGGGCAGATACGCAGTATTTT
>-|TRBV29-1|TRBJ1-4|TRBD1
CSVRQGSNEKLFF
TGCAGCGTGCGACAGGGGTCTAATGAAAAACTGTTTTTT
>-|TRBV11-2|TRBJ1-5|-
CASSFGSGQPQHF
TGTGCCAGCAGCTTTGGTTCGGGTCAGCCCCAGCATTTT
>-|TRBV7-2|TRBJ2-3|TRBD2
CASSLLRLAGSTDTQYF
TGTGCCAGCAGCTTACTGAGACTAGCGGGGTCCACAGATACGCAGTATTTT
>-|TRBV28|TRBJ2-7|-
CASSFQPGEQYF
TGTGCCAGCAGTTTCCAGCCGGGGGAGCAGTACTTC
>-|TRBV2|TRBJ2-3|-
CASSGVVTDTQYF
TGTGCCAGCAGTGGAGTGGTTACAGATACGCAGTATTTT
>-|TRBV7-9|TRBJ2-5|-
CASGGLGETQYF
TGTGCCAGCGGGGGGCTGGGGGAGACCCAGTACTTC
>-|TRBV18|TRBJ2-7|-
CASSRAPPAYEQYF
TGTGCCAGCTCACGGGCACCACCGGCCTACGAGCAGTACTTC
>-|TRBV18|TRBJ2-3|-
CASSPLGTSGTDTQYF
TGTGCCAGCTCACCACTCGGGACCTCCGGCACAGATACGCAGTATTTT
>-|TRBV28|TRBJ2-3|-
CASSLRGPTADTQYF
TGTGCCAGCAGTTTACGGGGACCCACGGCAGATACGCAGTATTTT
>-|TRBV5-1|TRBJ1-5|-
CASSRMPTGSGSNQPQHF
TGCGCCAGCAGCCGAATGCCCACGGGGAGTGGGAGCAATCAGCCCCAGCATTTT
>-|TRBV29-1|TRBJ1-1|-
CSARGGAEAFF
TGCAGCGCCCGAGGGGGGGCTGAAGCTTTCTTT
>-|TRBV6-1|TRBJ2-5|TRBD2
CASSESTSGSFGPQYF
TGTGCCAGCAGTGAAAGCACTAGCGGGAGTTTCGGGCCCCAGTACTTC
>-|TRBV2|TRBJ1-4|-
CASSEEGGLELFF
TGTGCCAGCAGTGAAGAGGGGGGTTTAGAACTGTTTTTT
>-|TRBV9|TRBJ1-4|-
CASRQTNGLINEKLFF
TGTGCCAGCAGACAAACAAACGGGCTTATTAATGAAAAACTGTTTTTT
>-|TRBV18|TRBJ2-1|TRBD1
CASSPKDRGQGEQFF
TGTGCCAGCTCACCAAAGGACAGGGGGCAGGGTGAGCAGTTCTTC
>-|TRBV15|TRBJ2-7|-
CATSREGQLYEQYF
TGTGCCACCAGCAGAGAAGGACAGCTCTACGAGCAGTACTTC
>-|TRBV5-1|TRBJ1-1|-
CASSSEIGDTEAFF
TGCGCCAGCAGCTCAGAGATAGGGGACACTGAAGCTTTCTTT
>-|TRBV6-5|TRBJ2-3|-
CASRYRHPSDTQYF
TGTGCCAGCAGATACCGCCACCCTTCAGATACGCAGTATTTT
>-|TRBV30|TRBJ2-1|TRBD2
CAWSVRLAGTGSYNEQFF
TGTGCCTGGAGTGTACGACTAGCGGGAACTGGCTCCTACAATGAGCAGTTCTTC
>-|TRBV7-9|TRBJ1-5|-
CASSLEGVGQPQHF
TGTGCCAGCAGCTTAGAGGGGGTGGGTCAGCCCCAGCATTTT
>-|TRBV27|TRBJ1-2|-
CASSPSQTGLGGYTF
TGTGCCAGCAGTCCCTCCCAGACAGGATTGGGGGGCTACACCTTC
>-|TRBV6-1|TRBJ1-5|TRBD1
CASSRQGADQPQHF
TGTGCCAGCAGTCGACAGGGGGCTGATCAGCCCCAGCATTTT